This is a list of T cell receptor beta chains from one sample in a study of blood T cell repertoires in COVID-19. Only in-frame clones appear in the TCRdb table, and some are missing; sequencing was by immunoSEQ multiplex PCR. The data contain some 150,000 clones, about four fifths of them seen just once; the ten biggest clones take up around 8%. The specimen sequenced was peripheral blood. All receptors come from an older woman with acute or convalescent COVID-19. CDR3s include the opening cysteine and the closing phenylalanine or tryptophan. A D gene is named only where the DNA matches it firmly. Size tells how often a clone was seen (once, few, many) or the class of an expanded clone, and some rows leave it out.

abundance | d_gene | j_gene | v_gene | CDR3aa | CDR3nt
NA | NA | TRBJ1-2 | TRBV14 | CASSQEEGYGYTF | TGTGCCAGCAGCCAAGAAGAGGGATATGGCTACACCTTC
NA | NA | TRBJ1-1 | TRBV7-9 | CASSFTRQDAVTEAFF | TGTGCCAGCAGCTTCACTCGACAGGACGCGGTCACTGAAGCTTTCTTT
NA | TRBD1 | TRBJ2-7 | TRBV28 | CASRTGIYEQYF | TGTGCCAGCAGGACAGGGATCTACGAGCAGTACTTC
NA | NA | TRBJ2-1 | TRBV5-1 | CASSLGQNSYNEQFF | TGCGCCAGCAGCTTGGGACAGAACTCCTACAATGAGCAGTTCTTC
NA | TRBD2 | TRBJ2-3 | TRBV7-9 | CASSQGGAAGEDTQYF | TGTGCCAGCAGCCAAGGGGGGGCAGCGGGAGAAGATACGCAGTATTTT
NA | NA | TRBJ1-1 | TRBV28 | CASSGGGIGKSTEAFF | TGTGCCAGCAGTGGGGGGGGTATCGGGAAATCCACTGAAGCTTTCTTT
NA | NA | TRBJ1-1 | TRBV3-1/TRBV3-2 | CASSPTENTEAFF | TGTGCCAGCAGCCCCACAGAGAACACTGAAGCTTTCTTT
few | NA | TRBJ2-2 | TRBV3-1/TRBV3-2 | CASSQAGFGGELFF | TGTGCCAGCAGCCAAGCGGGGTTTGGCGGGGAGCTGTTTTTT
NA | NA | TRBJ1-1 | TRBV19 | CASSMRGFDGEAFF | TGTGCCAGTAGTATGCGGGGGTTCGACGGTGAAGCTTTCTTT
NA | NA | TRBJ1-1 | TRBV7-8 | CASSLQGRGSEAFF | TGTGCCAGCAGCTTGCAAGGCAGGGGCTCAGAAGCTTTCTTT
few | NA | TRBJ1-1 | TRBV27 | CASSLGLMNTEAFF | TGTGCCAGCAGTTTAGGACTCATGAACACTGAAGCTTTCTTT
NA | TRBD1 | TRBJ1-3 | TRBV19 | CASNSRILGGQGSSGNTIYF | TGTGCCAGTAACTCAAGGATCTTGGGGGGACAGGGATCGAGTGGAAACACCATATATTTT
NA | NA | TRBJ1-6 | TRBV5-1 | CASSYTPGSYNSPLHF | TGCGCCAGCAGCTATACACCAGGCTCCTATAATTCACCCCTCCACTTT
once | NA | TRBJ2-1 | TRBV13 | CASSLAGYPRDEQFF | TGTGCCAGCAGCTTAGCAGGATATCCCAGGGATGAGCAGTTCTTC
NA | NA | TRBJ2-5 | TRBV30 | CAWGSGFQETQYF | TGTGCCTGGGGGAGCGGGTTCCAAGAGACCCAGTACTTC
NA | NA | TRBJ1-3 | TRBV6-5 | CASIRDTSNGNTIYF | TGTGCCAGCATCAGGGACACCTCAAATGGAAACACCATATATTTT
once | TRBD1 | TRBJ1-2 | TRBV4-3 | CASSQDAAGGGYGYTF | TGCGCCAGCAGCCAAGATGCGGCAGGGGGCGGTTATGGCTACACCTTC
once | NA | TRBJ2-3 | TRBV7-2 | CASSSPTRLPDTQYF | TGTGCCAGCAGCTCCCCCACAAGATTGCCAGATACGCAGTATTTT
NA | TRBD1 | TRBJ2-7 | TRBV18 | CASSSRTGYEQYF | TGTGCCAGCTCATCCCGGACAGGTTACGAGCAGTACTTC
NA | NA | TRBJ2-3 | TRBV20-1 | CSASLTDTQYF | TGCAGTGCTAGCCTCACAGATACGCAGTATTTT
NA | NA | TRBJ1-1 | TRBV19 | CASSMVRLSSGTEAFF | TGTGCCAGTAGTATGGTCAGACTAAGCTCGGGCACTGAAGCTTTCTTT
once | NA | TRBJ1-1 | TRBV3-1/TRBV3-2 | CASSSTRDTEAFF | TGTGCCAGCAGCTCTACCAGGGACACTGAAGCTTTCTTT
NA | TRBD2 | TRBJ2-5 | TRBV25-1 | CASSDWGGDQETQYF | TGTGCCAGCAGTGATTGGGGGGGGGACCAAGAGACCCAGTACTTC
NA | NA | TRBJ1-1 | TRBV30 | CAWSLGGSGEAFF | TGTGCCTGGAGTTTAGGGGGATCAGGGGAAGCTTTCTTT
few | NA | TRBJ1-1 | TRBV27 | CASSFLGQMNTEAFF | TGTGCCAGCAGTTTTCTTGGGCAGATGAACACTGAAGCTTTCTTT
NA | NA | TRBJ1-1 | TRBV3-1/TRBV3-2 | CASTPQSNTEAFF | TGTGCCAGCACCCCACAGTCGAACACTGAAGCTTTCTTT